The 31 T cell receptor beta chains below were found in one sample sequenced in a study of blood T cell repertoires in COVID-19. Sequencing was performed with immunoSEQ multiplex PCR; in TCRdb, only in-frame clones are kept and a portion is missing. This sample yields 100,000 or so clones, of which just over 90% are seen a single time; less than 5% belongs to the top ten. Sequencing was done on a sample of peripheral blood. These receptors were collected from a woman aged 45-65 years in a cohort sampled during active COVID-19.

V gene TRBV28 combines with J gene TRBJ1-4; D remains ambiguous. Germline-derived CDR1 and CDR2 are MDHEN and SYDVKM. The CDR3 spans 12 residues. Trimming stripped 5 bases from V and 14 bases from J, with 15 bases between. This CDR3 reads CASSRLDGVLFF. CDR3 coding DNA: TGTGCCAGCAGTAGGTTAGACGGAGTCCTGTTTTTT.

The chain has TRBV18 and TRBJ2-5; 9 positions agree with TRBD1. In germline, CDR1 is KGHSH, CDR2 LQKENI. Germline trimming cut 4 bases from V and 4 bases from J; bases unmatched to any gene: 4. The CDR3 is 14 amino acids. CDR3: CASSRQGGRETQYF. CDR3 in DNA: TGTGCCAGCTCACGACAGGGGGGAAGAGAGACCCAGTACTTC.

The genes are TRBV5-1 and TRBJ2-7; 10 nucleotides line up with TRBD2. The germline gives CDR1 SGHRS, CDR2 YFSETQ. This CDR3 region has 14 residues. The trim removed 5 bases at V and 3 bases at J, leaving 5 bases unmatched. The CDR3 loop reads CASRASGGHYEQYF. The DNA for the CDR3 is TGCGCCAGCAGGGCTAGCGGGGGACACTACGAGCAGTACTTC.

In nucleotides, the CDR3 is TGCGCCAGCAGCGTGAATCCGGGGACACCCCTCACAGATACGCAGTATTTT. Amino acid sequence: CASSVNPGTPLTDTQYF. The V and J genes are TRBV5-1 and TRBJ2-3, with D possibly matching TRBD1 (6 bases). The V end lost 4 bases, the J end lost 2 bases, and 20 bases lay between the germline ends. Germline lookup yields CDR1 SGHRS and CDR2 YFSETQ. CDR3 size: 17 residues. Filled out from reference TRBV5-1 and TRBJ2-3, the complete variable domain reads KAGVTQTPRYLIKTRGQQVTLSCSPISGHRSVSWYQQTPGQGLQFLFEYFSETQRNKGNFPGRFSGRQFSNSRSEMNVSTLELGDSALYLCASSVNPGTPLTDTQYFGPGTRLTVL.

The V call is TRBV27, the J call TRBJ1-2, with 7 bases identical to TRBD1. The CDR3 consists of 13 residues. Germline CDR1 reads MNHEY; CDR2 reads SMNVEV (reference sequence). V shed 5 bases and J 3 bases; nucleotides not matched to a gene: 3. The CDR3 DNA sequence: TGTGCCAGCAGTCTACAGGGGTACTATGGCTACACCTTC. Translating it yields CASSLQGYYGYTF.

This chain connects TRBV7-9 to TRBJ2-1; TRBD1 matches 12 bases. Germline lookup yields CDR1 SEHNR and CDR2 FQNEAQ (reference sequence). J was trimmed by 9 bases and V by 6 bases; bases with no gene match: 9. The CDR3 runs 15 residues. CDR3: CASRYRGTGGAEQFF. The CDR3, as DNA: TGTGCCAGCAGATATAGAGGGACAGGGGGCGCTGAGCAGTTCTTC.

This chain links TRBV19 with TRBJ1-2; 8 nucleotides align to TRBD1. The CDR3 runs 15 residues. Germline CDR1 reads LNHDA; CDR2 reads SQIVND (reference sequence). V lost 5 bases, J lost 4 bases, and 9 bases stayed unmatched. CDR3 DNA sequence: TGTGCCAGTAGTCTCGTTACAGGGACAGGCTATGGCTACACCTTC. It yields the protein CASSLVTGTGYGYTF.

J is TRBJ2-2 and V is TRBV10-1, with no clear D. This CDR3 region has 14 residues. Germline-derived CDR1 and CDR2 are WNHNN and SYGVQD (reference sequence). Trimming left V 2 bases short and J 4 bases short, with 8 bases between. Here the CDR3 DNA reads TGCGCCAGCAGTGAGGAGCTAGTCACCGGGGAGCTGTTTTTT. The encoded protein is CASSEELVTGELFF.

The chain combines TRBV18 with TRBJ1-4; D may be TRBD1 (6 bases). The germline V gene has CDR1 KGHSH and CDR2 LQKENI. The V gene lost 3 bases and the J gene lost 7 bases, with 15 bases spanning the gap. The CDR3 contains 15 residues. The chain's CDR3 is CASSPGVGGLEKLFF. DNA of the CDR3: TGTGCCAGCTCACCGGGAGTCGGGGGGCTTGAAAAACTGTTTTTT.

The CDR3: CASSVSGTVHVGYTF. The DNA for the CDR3 is TGTGCCAGCAGCGTATCCGGGACAGTTCATGTGGGCTACACCTTC. The chain carries TRBV11-2 and TRBJ1-2, with 7 bases that match TRBD1. V shed 5 bases and J 8 bases; nucleotides not matched to a gene: 14. In germline, CDR1 is SGHAT, CDR2 FQNNGV. The CDR3 is 15 amino acids. Variable domain in full (rest from reference TRBV11-2 and TRBJ1-2): EAGVAQSPRYKIIEKRQSVAFWCNPISGHATLYWYQQILGQGPKLLIQFQNNGVVDDSQLPKDRFSAERLKGVDSTLKIQPAKLEDSAVYLCASSVSGTVHVGYTFGSGTRLTVV.

J is TRBJ2-7 and V is TRBV19; 10 bases fit TRBD2. The CDR3 is 15 amino acids. CDR1 is LNHDA, CDR2 SQIVND, per germline (reference sequence). Unmatched junction bases numbered 6, after V lost 1 base and J lost 6 bases. The CDR3 DNA follows: TGTGCCAGTAGTATAGGGCCTAGCGGGAGCGCCGAGCAGTACTTC. Amino acids: CASSIGPSGSAEQYF.

The rearrangement uses TRBV5-1 and TRBJ1-4; 7 bases are shared with TRBD1. Trimming at V came to 4 bases and at J to 3 bases, leaving 3 bases not matched to a gene. Germline CDR1 and CDR2: SGHRS and YFSETQ. The CDR3 spans 14 residues. Here the CDR3 DNA reads TGCGCCAGCAGCCGGACAGGAGCTAATGAAAAACTGTTTTTT. Protein: CASSRTGANEKLFF.

This clone was counted a single time. This chain joins TRBV18 and TRBJ1-2; D call uncertain. Trimming shortened V by 0 bases and J by 3 bases, and 14 bases separated the two germline ends. The CDR3 sequence is 16 residues long. The V gene's germline CDR1 is KGHSH and CDR2 LQKENI. The CDR3 region is CASSPPSGRRDYGYTF. CDR3 in DNA: TGTGCCAGCTCACCACCCAGTGGGAGGAGGGACTATGGCTACACCTTC.

The chain joins TRBV3-1 (or the pseudogene TRBV3-2) to TRBJ2-1; D is perhaps TRBD1 (6 bases). In germline, CDR1 is LGHDT, CDR2 YNNKEL (reference sequence). The CDR3 is 13 residues long. The V and J ends lost 3 bases and 8 bases respectively, with 11 bases between them. In DNA form, the CDR3 reads TGTGCCAGCAGCCAGGACAGTTTCCATGAGCAGTTCTTC. Protein: CASSQDSFHEQFF.

The chain carries TRBV12-5 and TRBJ2-1; TRBD2 matches at 7 bases. Per germline, CDR1 LGHNT and CDR2 FRNRAP. The CDR3 totals 22 residues. Germline trimming cut 1 base from V and 3 bases from J; bases unmatched to any gene: 24. The CDR3 loop reads CASGLAPRGVLREGQYYNEQFF. For the CDR3, the DNA is TGTGCTAGTGGTTTGGCACCACGGGGTGTCCTGAGGGAGGGCCAATACTACAATGAGCAGTTCTTC.

DNA of the CDR3: TGTGCCAGCACCTCGGACAGGGGTTACGAGCAGTACTTC. Translation: CASTSDRGYEQYF. The rearrangement links TRBV6-5 to TRBJ2-7; 9 nucleotides line up with TRBD1. In germline, CDR1 is MNHEY, CDR2 SVGAGI. The length of the CDR3 is 13 residues. J lost 4 bases, V lost 7 bases, and 5 bases had no gene match.

The chain links TRBV28 to TRBJ2-1; D remains ambiguous. V lost 6 bases and J lost 10, with 13 bases in between. Per the germline V gene, CDR1 is MDHEN and CDR2 is SYDVKM. This CDR3 has 12 amino acids. The CDR3 region has the DNA TGTGCCAGCAGCCCATTAGCCCTAGAGCAGTTCTTC. It yields the protein CASSPLALEQFF.

The gene calls are TRBV6-4 and TRBJ2-3, with D tentatively TRBD1 (6 bases). CDR1 MRHNA and CDR2 SNTAGT come from the germline V gene. V lost 6 bases to trimming and J lost 5 bases, with 15 bases between them. CDR3 size: 14 residues. CDR3 nucleotide sequence: TGTGCCAGCAGGGAACAGGGTTTAGGAGATACGCAGTATTTT. Translated: CASREQGLGDTQYF.

The J gene is TRBJ2-2, the V gene TRBV21-1; TRBD2 is the table's D call and was not checked against the DNA. TRBV21-1 is assigned pseudogene status. This CDR3 is 18 amino acids long. CDR3 sequence: CASSKGFWRVVGTGELFF. Written as DNA, the CDR3 is TGTGCCAGCAGCAAAGGTTTTTGGAGGGTAGTGGGCACCGGGGAGCTGTTTTTT.

DNA for the CDR3: TGTGCCATCAGTGACCCTCGGGGCGGGGGGAACTACGAGCAGTACTTC. It translates to CAISDPRGGGNYEQYF. V gene TRBV10-3 combines with J gene TRBJ2-7, with 8 bases identical to TRBD2. From germline, CDR1 is ENHRY and CDR2 SYGVKD. The CDR3 spans 16 residues. Trimming at V came to 3 bases and at J to 3 bases, leaving 10 bases not matched to a gene.

The V and J genes are TRBV6-5 and TRBJ2-1, with 9 bases that match TRBD2. J was trimmed by 8 bases and V by 0 bases; bases with no gene match: 8. There are 16 residues in the CDR3. CDR1 and CDR2 from the germline V gene are MNHEY and SVGAGI. The CDR3 spells CASSYSKGLAKDEQFF. The CDR3 bases are TGTGCCAGCAGTTACTCGAAGGGACTAGCTAAGGATGAGCAGTTCTTC.

This clone was seen a single time. V is TRBV11-3 and J is TRBJ2-7, with a tentative D call TRBD1 (5 bases). Germline V gives CDR1 SGHNT, CDR2 YENEEA. CDR3 length: 14 amino acids. V gave up 0 bases and J gave up 6 bases, with 12 bases separating them. The CDR3 DNA sequence: TGTGCCAGCAGCTTAGATCTTAGGGGTAGCGAGCAGTACTTC. Protein: CASSLDLRGSEQYF.

The V gene is TRBV4-2, the J gene TRBJ2-5; 10 bases are a match to TRBD2. The J segment lost 5 bases and the V segment lost 0 bases, leaving 12 bases of the junction unmatched. CDR3 size: 18 residues. Germline CDR1 reads LGHNA; CDR2 reads YNFKEQ. CDR3: CASSQDWGASGRPETQYF. The CDR3 DNA reads as TGTGCCAGCAGCCAAGACTGGGGGGCTAGCGGGAGACCTGAGACCCAGTACTTC.

The V call is TRBV5-4, the J call TRBJ1-2; 10 bases map to TRBD1. CDR3 length: 16 residues. The germline CDR1 and CDR2 sequences are SGHNT and YYREEE (reference sequence). Losses at the gene ends were 6 bases for V and 0 bases for J; bases not matched to a gene: 8. As DNA, the CDR3 is TGTGCCAGCACCCACGGACAGGGGGGAACTAACTATGGCTACACCTTC. Its translation is CASTHGQGGTNYGYTF.

The chain is built from TRBV10-1 and TRBJ2-2; TRBD1 is a possible D gene (7 bases). CDR1 is WNHNN, CDR2 SYGVQD, per germline (reference sequence). The ends were cut back, 6 bases at V and 12 bases at J, with 11 bases in the middle. CDR3 length: 11 residues. Here the CDR3 reads CASSRGVQLFF. The CDR3 nucleotides are TGCGCCAGCAGCAGGGGGGTGCAGCTGTTTTTT.

The chain has TRBV2 and TRBJ1-3, with TRBD1 identical over 7 bases. The CDR3 loop spans 18 amino acids. V was pared by 6 bases and J by 1 base, with 15 bases of the junction left unmatched. Per germline, CDR1 SNHLY and CDR2 FYNNEI. The DNA for the CDR3 is TGTGCCAGCAGAATTTGGACAGGAAAAAAGGAATCTGGAAACACCATATATTTT. Translated, it gives CASRIWTGKKESGNTIYF.

This clone was recorded only once. The CDR3 sequence: CASSPQTPSYEQYF. Written as DNA, the CDR3 is TGTGCCAGCAGCCCCCAGACTCCTTCCTACGAGCAGTACTTC. The chain is built from TRBV7-9 and TRBJ2-7; no reliable D call. Trimming shortened V by 5 bases and J by 1 base, and 12 bases separated the two germline ends. Germline loops: CDR1 SEHNR, CDR2 FQNEAQ (reference sequence). The length of the CDR3 is 14 residues.

The CDR3 DNA is TGTGCCAGTAGGGGGCTAGCGGAAAACACAGATACGCAGTATTTT. Its protein product is CASRGLAENTDTQYF. This chain uses TRBV19 with TRBJ2-3; 7 bases align to TRBD2. This CDR3 region has 15 residues. CDR1 LNHDA and CDR2 SQIVND come from the germline V gene (reference sequence). Germline trimming cut 6 bases from V and 2 bases from J; bases unmatched to any gene: 8.

The chain joins TRBV7-2 to TRBJ2-7; D possibly corresponds to TRBD2 (7 bases). Looked up from germline, CDR1 is SGHTA and CDR2 is FQGNSA. CDR3 length equals 16 residues. V was clipped by 2 bases and J by 2 bases, with 16 bases between them. The CDR3, as DNA: TGTGCCAGCAGCTTACGCTCGGGGGGCCTGACCTACGAGCAGTACTTC. This codes for CASSLRSGGLTYEQYF.

This chain connects TRBV11-3 to TRBJ2-7, with a tentative D call TRBD2 (7 bases). The V and J ends lost 4 bases and 6 bases respectively, with 13 bases between them. This CDR3 is 13 amino acids long. In germline, CDR1 is SGHNT, CDR2 YENEEA. The CDR3: CASSSGGLREQYF. The CDR3 region has the DNA TGTGCCAGCAGCTCGGGGGGCCTCCGCGAGCAGTACTTC.

This clone was detected only once. V is TRBV14 and J is TRBJ2-3; 8 positions agree with TRBD1. V lost 1 base to trimming and J lost 2 bases; unmatched junction nucleotides: 5. Germline CDR1 reads SGHDN; CDR2 reads FVKESK. This CDR3 region has 16 residues. The CDR3 sequence: CASSQGRTGPTDTQYF. The CDR3 DNA reads as TGTGCCAGCAGCCAAGGCAGGACAGGGCCCACAGATACGCAGTATTTT.